What follows are 20 T cell receptor beta chains derived from one specimen sequenced in a study of OX40 agonist ivuxolimab in advanced cancers. Method: immunoSEQ multiplex PCR; TCRdb's copy keeps in-frame clones and lacks some. The sample shows approximately 69,000 clones, approximately 84% of them seen only once. The sequences come from CD4+ or CD8+ T cells sorted from blood, collected in a trial of the OX40 agonist ivuxolimab. The receptors stem from an adult with an advanced solid tumor such as melanoma, head and neck, liver or kidney cancer.

The rearrangement links TRBV19 to TRBJ1-5; 10 bases line up with TRBD1. This CDR3 region has 17 residues. V trimming: 7 bases; J trimming: 1 base; junction bases outside the gene matches: 10. The germline V gene encodes CDR1 LNHDA and CDR2 SQIVND (reference sequence). The CDR3 region has the DNA TGTGCCAGTACCCCCCAGGGACAGGGGCTCAGCAATCAGCCCCAGCATTTT. Its translation: CASTPQGQGLSNQPQHF.

This chain links TRBV27 with TRBJ2-7; 8 bases line up with TRBD1. V lost 3 bases to trimming and J lost 3 bases; unmatched junction nucleotides: 4. This CDR3 is 14 amino acids long. CDR1 is MNHEY and CDR2 is SMNVEV in the germline V gene (reference sequence). The CDR3 DNA reads TGTGCCAGCAGTTTTGGACAGGGCTACTACGAGCAGTACTTC. Protein product: CASSFGQGYYEQYF.

In this sample, this clone turned up once. CDR3 DNA: TGTGCCAGCAGCGAGTGGGGTAGCCCCTACGAGCAGTACTTC. The encoded protein is CASSEWGSPYEQYF. V usage is TRBV7-2 and J usage is TRBJ2-7; D gene unclear. This CDR3 is 14 amino acids long. Per germline, CDR1 SGHTA and CDR2 FQGNSA. The V end was cut by 5 bases, the J end by 2 bases, with 13 bases between. The full variable domain, its missing parts supplied by reference TRBV7-2 and TRBJ2-7, is GAGVSQSPSNKVTEKGKDVELRCDPISGHTALYWYRQSLGQGLEFLIYFQGNSAPDKSGLPSDRFSAERTGGSVSTLTIQRTQQEDSAVYLCASSEWGSPYEQYFGPGTRLTVT.

This chain connects TRBV19 to TRBJ2-7, with 8 bases matching TRBD1. The CDR3 loop spans 15 amino acids. CDR1 is LNHDA, CDR2 SQIVND, per germline (reference sequence). V dropped 1 base and J dropped 6; count of bases not matched to a gene: 8. CDR3: CASSIGGGQGTEQYF. CDR3 bases: TGTGCCAGTAGTATAGGAGGAGGACAGGGAACCGAGCAGTACTTC.

The V call is TRBV28, the J call TRBJ2-7; no firm D call. Trimming pared 8 bases from V and 3 bases from J, leaving 11 bases between. The CDR3 length is 12 residues. Germline CDR1 and CDR2: MDHEN and SYDVKM. The CDR3 loop is CASGPSGYEQYF. As DNA, the CDR3 is TGTGCCAGCGGGCCGAGTGGCTACGAGCAGTACTTC.

This clone has just one count. The chain is built from TRBV7-9 and TRBJ2-5; possible D gene TRBD1, 5 bases. This CDR3 spans 14 amino acids. With 1 base removed from V and 0 bases from J, the gap between germline ends came to 6 bases. Looked up from germline, CDR1 is SEHNR and CDR2 is FQNEAQ (reference sequence). CDR3 in amino acids: CASSLGTHQETQYF. The CDR3 DNA is TGTGCCAGCAGCTTAGGGACACACCAAGAGACCCAGTACTTC.

This rearrangement joins TRBV30 to TRBJ1-2, with D perhaps matching TRBD1 (6 bases). The length of the CDR3 is 14 residues. Germline CDR1 reads GTSNPN; CDR2 reads SVGIG (reference sequence). Deletions cut 0 bases from V and 6 bases from J, with 14 bases between. The CDR3 bases are TGTGCCTGGAGTGTAAGGGGGGGCAAAAATGGCTACACCTTC. Its protein product is CAWSVRGGKNGYTF.

V gene TRBV6-4 combines with J gene TRBJ2-5, with TRBD1 matching 8 bases. The J call is uncertain, as TRBJ2-7 better fits the DNA end. Germline V gives CDR1 MRHNA, CDR2 SNTAGT. CDR3 size: 14 residues. CDR3 DNA: TGTGCCAGCAGTGCCGACAGGGGAAGCGGCGAGCAGTACTTC. Encoded protein: CASSADRGSGEQYF.

Of note for this clone: Other DNA sequences in the sample encode the same CDR3. V and J are TRBV4-3 and TRBJ1-5; weak D call: TRBD1 (5 bases). Trimming took 0 bases from V and 0 from J, leaving 6 bases between them. The CDR3 has 15 residues. CDR1 is LGHNA and CDR2 is YSLEER in the germline V gene. CDR3 in amino acids: CASSQDGHSNQPQHF. In DNA, the CDR3 is TGCGCCAGCAGCCAAGATGGACATAGCAATCAGCCCCAGCATTTT.

The chain couples TRBV11-2 to TRBJ2-7; D tentatively fits TRBD1 or TRBD2 (5 bases each). The V end lost 3 bases, the J end lost 12 bases, and 18 bases lay between the germline ends. The germline gives CDR1 SGHAT, CDR2 FQNNGV. The CDR3 covers 13 residues. CDR3 sequence: CASSFQPEGIWYF. The CDR3, as DNA: TGTGCCAGCAGCTTCCAGCCCGAGGGGATCTGGTACTTC. Variable domain in full (rest from reference TRBV11-2 and TRBJ2-7): EAGVAQSPRYKIIEKRQSVAFWCNPISGHATLYWYQQILGQGPKLLIQFQNNGVVDDSQLPKDRFSAERLKGVDSTLKIQPAKLEDSAVYLCASSFQPEGIWYFGPGTRLTVT.

This clone was observed a single time. J is TRBJ2-1 and V is TRBV28; a weak D match, TRBD1 (6 bases). Per the germline V gene, CDR1 is MDHEN and CDR2 is SYDVKM. Trimming took 5 bases from V and 0 from J, leaving 20 bases between them. The CDR3 consists of 18 residues. CDR3 amino acids: CASSQPLGAGVSYNEQFF. CDR3 nucleotides: TGTGCCAGCAGTCAACCCCTAGGGGCAGGGGTCTCCTACAATGAGCAGTTCTTC.

The CDR3 spells CAISEDPWDEQYF. CDR3 DNA sequence: TGTGCCATCAGTGAAGACCCGTGGGACGAGCAGTACTTC. The genes are TRBV10-3 and TRBJ2-7; D not certain. The germline gives CDR1 ENHRY, CDR2 SYGVKD. Trimming stripped 3 bases from V and 5 bases from J, with 11 bases between. The CDR3 totals 13 residues.

This rearrangement joins TRBV25-1 to TRBJ2-3; 8 bases are shared with TRBD2. There are 16 residues in the CDR3. Germline V gene sequence: CDR1 MGHDK, CDR2 SYGVNS. V shed 4 bases, J shed 1 base, and the junction held 7 bases outside the gene matches. The CDR3 sequence is CASSAGVAGRTDTQYF. CDR3 bases: TGTGCCAGCAGTGCGGGGGTAGCGGGACGCACAGATACGCAGTATTTT.

The chain's CDR3 is CASSSPRLWEAFF. CDR3 nucleotide sequence: TGTGCCAGCAGTAGCCCCAGATTATGGGAAGCTTTCTTT. This rearrangement joins TRBV28 to TRBJ1-1; D not resolved. Deletions cut 5 bases from V and 8 bases from J, with 15 bases between. CDR1 is MDHEN and CDR2 is SYDVKM in the germline V gene. The CDR3 is 13 residues long.

This clone was counted a single time. The chain joins TRBV15 to TRBJ1-1; tentative D call: TRBD1 (5 bases). CDR1 is LNHNV, CDR2 YYDKDF, per germline (reference sequence). The CDR3 runs 14 residues. V shed 1 base and J shed 4 bases, with 10 bases lying between them. The CDR3 reads CATSRGGDSTEAFF. The CDR3 nucleotides are TGTGCCACCAGCAGAGGGGGCGATTCCACTGAAGCTTTCTTT.

The chain couples TRBV10-3 to TRBJ2-7; TRBD1 matches at 7 bases. Germline V CDR1 and CDR2: ENHRY, SYGVKD. Trimming cost V 7 bases and J 4 bases; bases outside gene matches: 7. The CDR3 has 13 residues. This chain's CDR3 is CAITSGTEYEQYF. In nucleotides, the CDR3 is TGTGCCATCACTTCAGGGACAGAATACGAGCAGTACTTC.

The V gene is TRBV7-2, the J gene TRBJ2-3; maybe TRBD1 (5 bases). The CDR3 extends over 11 amino acids. Germline V gene data show CDR1 as SGHTA and CDR2 as FQGNSA. Between the trimmed V and J ends, which lost 5 bases and 8 bases, there was a span of 8 bases. The DNA of the CDR3 is TGTGCCAGCAGCCAAGGGGTTACGCAGTATTTT. Translation: CASSQGVTQYF.

V usage is TRBV6-5 and J usage is TRBJ2-3; D is ambiguous. Trimming removed 5 bases from V and 4 bases from J, with 10 bases in between. This CDR3 contains 13 residues. Germline-derived CDR1 and CDR2 are MNHEY and SVGAGI. CDR3 region: CASSRSGADTQYF. The CDR3 coding sequence is TGTGCCAGCAGTCGAAGTGGGGCAGATACGCAGTATTTT.

The genes are TRBV7-9 and TRBJ2-3; no firm D call. Trimming left V 5 bases short and J 2 bases short, with 11 bases between. Germline V gene lookup returns CDR1 SEHNR and CDR2 FQNEAQ (reference sequence). This CDR3 has 14 residues. CDR3 in amino acids: CASSPEGLTDTQYF. The CDR3 region has the DNA TGTGCCAGCAGCCCGGAAGGGCTCACAGATACGCAGTATTTT. Full variable domain (remainder filled in from reference TRBV7-9 and TRBJ2-3): DTGVSQNPRHKITKRGQNVTFRCDPISEHNRLYWYRQTLGQGPEFLTYFQNEAQLEKSRLLSDRFSAERPKGSFSTLEIQRTEQGDSAMYLCASSPEGLTDTQYFGPGTRLTVL.

This clone was seen once. The rearrangement links TRBV4-3 to TRBJ1-5; 7 nucleotides line up with TRBD1. CDR3 length: 14 residues. Germline V gene lookup returns CDR1 LGHNA and CDR2 YSLEER. The junction had 3 bases not matched to a gene; V was cut back by 3 bases and J by 4 bases. Here the CDR3 reads CASSQGQTNQPQHF. The DNA for the CDR3 is TGCGCCAGCAGCCAGGGACAGACAAATCAGCCCCAGCATTTT.